This record concerns one T cell receptor beta chain sequence. Its matching antigen is unknown. The TCR library protocol attached unique molecular identifiers to the individual cDNA molecules. TCRdb called the 5' RACE reads again in MiXCR, with one record for every CDR3 protein. The sample consists of 100,000 to 150,000 distinct CDR3 sequences, under 15% of them appearing once. This entry belongs to a study of early T cells in non-severe SARS-CoV-2 infection. Looking at the study overall: Chains were unpaired, as sequencing was done on bulk RNA from unsorted whole blood. Study conclusions and caveats: VDJdb matching, biased toward anti-spike CD8 responses, missed private and CD4 specificities.

The CDR3 covers 12 residues. Trimming pared 8 bases from V and 5 bases from J, leaving 9 bases between. Looked up from germline, CDR1 is LGHDT and CDR2 is YNNKEL (reference sequence). This chain uses TRBV3-1 with TRBJ2-2, with a tentative D call TRBD1 (5 bases). What was sequenced was whole blood. This receptor was taken from an adult who was a healthcare worker with PCR-confirmed SARS-CoV-2 infection or an uninfected control (not recorded which). The CDR3 sequence is CASWQGTGELFF. The CDR3 nucleotides read TGTGCCAGCTGGCAGGGTACCGGGGAGCTGTTTTTT.